These 26 T cell receptor beta chains came from one sample sequenced in a study of blood T cell repertoires in COVID-19. The table came from immunoSEQ multiplex PCR; TCRdb's copy has only in-frame clones and leaves some out. The table lists more than 200,000 clones, over 80% of them singletons, with less than 3% in the top ten. Material for sequencing was peripheral blood. The receptor set was obtained from a man aged 30 to 39 with COVID-19, enrolled during active disease.

The CDR3 DNA follows: TGTGCCAGCAGTCTTACGACAGGGTTGACTGAAGCTTTCTTT. Its translation is CASSLTTGLTEAFF. The chain carries TRBV6-2 or TRBV6-3 and TRBJ1-1; 7 bases line up with TRBD1. With 5 bases clipped from V and 5 bases from J, the junction kept 8 bases outside the gene matches. Per the germline V gene, CDR1 is MNHEY and CDR2 is SVGEGT. The CDR3 has 14 amino acids.

V and J are TRBV30 and TRBJ1-2, with a tentative D call TRBD1 (5 bases). V lost 0 bases to trimming and J lost 6 bases, with 14 bases between them. The CDR3 spans 14 residues. CDR1 and CDR2 from the germline V gene are GTSNPN and SVGIG (reference sequence). The CDR3 here is CAWSVTLQGDGYTF. The CDR3 DNA sequence: TGTGCCTGGAGTGTAACCCTCCAGGGTGATGGCTACACCTTC.

The V call is TRBV7-9, the J call TRBJ2-1; 12 bases agree with TRBD1. V shed 2 bases, J shed 6 bases, and the junction held 2 bases outside the gene matches. Germline values: CDR1 SEHNR, CDR2 FQNEAQ (reference sequence). This CDR3 has 15 amino acids. DNA of the CDR3: TGTGCCAGCAGCTTATCGGGACAGGGGGCCAATGAGCAGTTCTTC. Its protein is CASSLSGQGANEQFF. The full variable domain, completed using reference TRBV7-9 and TRBJ2-1, is DTGVSQNPRHKITKRGQNVTFRCDPISEHNRLYWYRQTLGQGPEFLTYFQNEAQLEKSRLLSDRFSAERPKGSFSTLEIQRTEQGDSAMYLCASSLSGQGANEQFFGPGTRLTVL.

The chain couples TRBV27 to TRBJ1-6; maybe TRBD1 (5 bases). The CDR3 is 15 residues long. Trimming took off 6 bases at V and 8 bases at J, with 17 bases between the two ends. From germline, CDR1 is MNHEY and CDR2 SMNVEV (reference sequence). The CDR3 DNA follows: TGTGCCAGCAGGCCCCTAGACAGCGTAGATTCACCCCTCCACTTT. Protein: CASRPLDSVDSPLHF.

V is TRBV6-5 and J is TRBJ1-4; TRBD1 is a possible D gene (5 bases). Per germline, CDR1 MNHEY and CDR2 SVGAGI. The CDR3 loop spans 16 amino acids. V lost 0 bases, J lost 1 base, and 9 bases lay in between. In DNA form, the CDR3 reads TGTGCCAGCAGTTACTCCAGGGCCCGAACTAATGAAAAACTGTTTTTT. Encoded protein: CASSYSRARTNEKLFF.

This clone was observed once. The sample carries other DNA sequences with the same CDR3. This chain joins TRBV9 and TRBJ2-1; 7 nucleotides line up with TRBD2. J lost 4 bases, V lost 0 bases, and 4 bases had no gene match. Per the germline V gene, CDR1 is SGDLS and CDR2 is YYNGEE. The CDR3 runs to 15 residues. The CDR3 reads CASSVAGGRYNEQFF. The CDR3 DNA follows: TGTGCCAGCAGCGTAGCGGGAGGACGTTACAATGAGCAGTTCTTC.

This clone occurred once. The V call is TRBV7-8, the J call TRBJ1-2, with D hard to call. V was cut by 5 bases and J by 3 bases, with 13 bases left in between. The CDR3 length is 14 residues. Germline assignment: CDR1 SGHVS and CDR2 FQNEAQ. This chain's CDR3 is CASSAQLADYGYTF. The CDR3 coding sequence is TGTGCCAGCAGCGCACAACTGGCGGACTATGGCTACACCTTC.

The CDR3 DNA is TGTGCATGGGGTAGCGGGGACTCACCCCTCCACTTT. Its translation is CAWGSGDSPLHF. The chain is built from TRBV3-1 (or the pseudogene TRBV3-2) and TRBJ1-6, with a possible D match to TRBD1 (5 bases). The CDR3 covers 12 residues. Germline CDR1 LGHDT, CDR2 YNNKEL (reference sequence).

The rearrangement uses TRBV13 and TRBJ1-3; maybe TRBD1 (6 bases). The germline V gene encodes CDR1 PRHDT and CDR2 FYEKMQ (reference sequence). V was shortened by 0 bases and J by 7 bases, with 13 bases between the two germline ends. The length of the CDR3 is 15 residues. CDR3 in DNA: TGTGCCAGCAGCTTAGGAACAGGGACAATGAACACCATATATTTT. It yields the protein CASSLGTGTMNTIYF.

This chain uses TRBV28 with TRBJ2-7; 9 bases line up with TRBD1. The CDR3 contains 15 residues. CDR1 is MDHEN and CDR2 is SYDVKM in the germline V gene. V was clipped by 5 bases and J by 4 bases; unmatched bases: 9. CDR3 nucleotide sequence: TGTGCCAGCAGTAGCCCGGGACAGGGCAGATACGAGCAGTACTTC. Translating it yields CASSSPGQGRYEQYF.

This sequence joins TRBV10-3 and TRBJ1-1; 8 positions agree with TRBD1. V shed 6 bases and J 2 bases; nucleotides not matched to a gene: 8. The CDR3 extends over 15 amino acids. Germline V gives CDR1 ENHRY, CDR2 SYGVKD. CDR3: CAISLKTGANTEAFF. The CDR3 DNA reads TGTGCCATCAGCCTTAAGACAGGGGCCAACACTGAAGCTTTCTTT.

V usage is TRBV4-2 and J usage is TRBJ1-2; D is unclear. The CDR3 sequence is 14 residues long. Between the trimmed V and J ends, which lost 2 bases and 1 base, there was a span of 8 bases. Germline values: CDR1 LGHNA, CDR2 YNFKEQ. CDR3 nucleotides: TGTGCCAGCAGCCAACCCGTACTTAACTATGGCTACACCTTC. Its protein product is CASSQPVLNYGYTF.

This chain links TRBV5-1 with TRBJ1-5; 9 bases match TRBD1. Germline V CDR1 and CDR2: SGHRS, YFSETQ. The CDR3 is 15 amino acids. V shed 0 bases and J 4 bases; nucleotides not matched to a gene: 2. CDR3 nucleotides: TGCGCCAGCAGCTTGGACAGGGGGCAGAATCAGCCCCAGCATTTT. Its protein is CASSLDRGQNQPQHF.

This clone was detected only once. The chain carries TRBV5-1 and TRBJ2-5, with TRBD2 matching 10 bases. The CDR3 loop spans 16 amino acids. Germline CDR1 is SGHRS and CDR2 is YFSETQ. Trimming took 2 bases from V and 5 from J; bases not matched to a gene: 9. The CDR3 DNA follows: TGCGCCAGCAGCTTCCTAGCGGGAGTATCGTTGGAGACCCAGTACTTC. Its protein is CASSFLAGVSLETQYF.

V and J are TRBV6-4 and TRBJ2-3; 9 bases are shared with TRBD2. J gave up 4 bases and V 7 bases, and 9 bases lay outside the gene matches. CDR3 length: 15 residues. CDR1 and CDR2 (germline): MRHNA, SNTAGT. In nucleotides, the CDR3 is TGTGCCAGCAAGGGGGTAGCGGGGGCTTCAGATACGCAGTATTTT. Residues: CASKGVAGASDTQYF.

The chain links TRBV7-9 to TRBJ2-1; a weak D match, TRBD2 (6 bases). The CDR3 length is 15 residues. Trimming took off 8 bases at V and 0 bases at J, with 14 bases between the two ends. Germline V CDR1 and CDR2: SEHNR, FQNEAQ (reference sequence). CDR3 DNA sequence: TGTGCCAGCTTCGATGGGGGGAGCTCCTACAATGAGCAGTTCTTC. It is translated as CASFDGGSSYNEQFF.

The rearrangement joins TRBV7-3 to TRBJ2-3, with D maybe TRBD2 (5 bases). The CDR3 covers 14 residues. In germline, CDR1 is SGHTA, CDR2 FQGTGA. Deletions cut 3 bases from V and 3 bases from J, with 10 bases between. In DNA, the CDR3 is TGTGCCAGCAGCTTTTGGCCGGGGACAGATACGCAGTATTTT. It yields the protein CASSFWPGTDTQYF. The whole variable domain, remainder taken from reference TRBV7-3 and TRBJ2-3, is GAGVSQTPSNKVTEKGKYVELRCDPISGHTALYWYRQSLGQGPEFLIYFQGTGAADDSGLPNDRFFAVRPEGSVSTLKIQRTERGDSAVYLCASSFWPGTDTQYFGPGTRLTVL.

The chain uses TRBV4-1 and TRBJ1-3; D remains ambiguous. Trimming left V 0 bases short and J 2 bases short, with 5 bases between. The CDR3 runs to 14 residues. Germline V CDR1 and CDR2: MGHRA, YSYEKL. CDR3 sequence reads: CASSQDWPGNTIYF. The DNA of the CDR3 is TGCGCCAGCAGCCAAGATTGGCCTGGAAACACCATATATTTT.

The CDR3 DNA reads TGCGCCAGCACGGAGGGTAGCTCTGGAAACACCATATATTTT. Protein product: CASTEGSSGNTIYF. The chain is built from TRBV5-1 and TRBJ1-3, with no clear D. V was cut by 6 bases and J by 0 bases, with 10 bases left in between. CDR1 and CDR2 (germline): SGHRS, YFSETQ. This CDR3 region has 14 residues.

The chain has TRBV5-4 and TRBJ1-2, with D unclear. Germline V gene sequence: CDR1 SGHNT, CDR2 YYREEE (reference sequence). V was trimmed by 2 bases and J by 5 bases, leaving 16 bases between them. The length of the CDR3 is 15 residues. The CDR3 loop reads CASSLSAVLVYGYTF. The CDR3 nucleotides read TGTGCCAGCAGCTTATCGGCGGTGCTGGTGTATGGCTACACCTTC.

The genes are TRBV19 and TRBJ2-5, with a weak D call TRBD1 (5 bases). V was cut by 1 base and J by 10 bases, with 10 bases left in between. From germline, CDR1 is LNHDA and CDR2 SQIVND (reference sequence). CDR3 length: 12 amino acids. CDR3 residues: CASSIALGVQYF. The CDR3 DNA follows: TGTGCCAGTAGTATAGCTTTAGGGGTCCAGTACTTC. Filled out from reference TRBV19 and TRBJ2-5, the complete variable domain reads DGGITQSPKYLFRKEGQNVTLSCEQNLNHDAMYWYRQDPGQGLRLIYYSQIVNDFQKGDIAEGYSVSREKKESFPLTVTSAQKNPTAFYLCASSIALGVQYFGPGTRLLVL.

The CDR3 DNA sequence: TGCGCCAGCAGCCAAGTGAGGGAGGTCTACAATGAGCAGTTCTTC. It encodes CASSQVREVYNEQFF. The J gene is TRBJ2-1, the V gene TRBV4-1; possibly TRBD2 for D (6 bases). CDR3 size: 15 residues. V gave up 1 base and J gave up 3 bases, with 10 bases separating them. In germline, CDR1 is MGHRA, CDR2 YSYEKL.

This clone was seen more than once but under ten times. The V call is TRBV3-1 (or the pseudogene TRBV3-2), the J call TRBJ1-1; D unresolved. Trimming shortened V by 5 bases and J by 1 base, and 14 bases separated the two germline ends. This CDR3 is built from 15 residues. Germline V lookup: CDR1 LGHDT, CDR2 YNNKEL (reference sequence). CDR3 residues: CASSTQYSGNTEAFF. Here the CDR3 DNA reads TGTGCCAGCAGCACACAGTACTCCGGGAACACTGAAGCTTTCTTT.

The chain employs TRBV9 and TRBJ2-3; the match to TRBD2 covers 7 bases. Per germline, CDR1 SGDLS and CDR2 YYNGEE. This CDR3 contains 19 residues. With V trimmed by 3 bases and J by 5 bases, 21 bases remained unmatched. CDR3 loop: CASSAAGGRPGFGLDTQYF. The DNA for the CDR3 is TGTGCCAGCAGCGCAGCCGGGGGGAGGCCGGGCTTTGGTTTAGATACGCAGTATTTT. The variable domain in full, with the rest retrieved from reference TRBV9 and TRBJ2-3, is DSGVTQTPKHLITATGQRVTLRCSPRSGDLSVYWYQQSLDQGLQFLIQYYNGEERAKGNILERFSAQQFPDLHSELNLSSLELGDSALYFCASSAAGGRPGFGLDTQYFGPGTRLTVL.

The chain carries TRBV12-3 or TRBV12-4 and TRBJ2-7; a weak D match, TRBD1 (6 bases). CDR3 length: 12 residues. Trimming removed 5 bases from V and 4 bases from J, with 9 bases in between. The CDR3 protein is CASSVRGYEQYF. The DNA for the CDR3 is TGTGCCAGCAGTGTCAGGGGTTACGAGCAGTACTTC.

The chain has TRBV5-4 and TRBJ2-3, with D tentatively TRBD2 (6 bases). Germline CDR1 reads SGHNT; CDR2 reads YYREEE (reference sequence). This CDR3 has 17 residues. V lost 4 bases and J 2 bases, leaving 20 bases between the germline ends. This chain's CDR3 is CASSRGYRTTDTDTQYF. The CDR3 DNA reads TGTGCCAGCAGCCGGGGGTATCGTACGACCGACACAGATACGCAGTATTTT.